The source of this T cell receptor (beta chain) is a study of brain T cells in children with intractable seizures (dated by TCRdb to about 2021). Turning to the overall study: A NanoString immunology panel was first used to screen resected brain tissue from 53 pediatric epilepsy surgery cases for immune gene transcripts. Of the roughly 12 selected surgery cases, pre-surgery blood was also sequenced for eight, so four had brain tissue only. Summary of the overall study and its limitations: Because sequencing depth was different between pre-surgery and post-surgery blood, clones absent from the pre-surgery sample may reflect undersampling. Viral specificity was inferred solely from CDR3 sequence similarity, and the HCMV serostatus of the patients was not known.

Germline trimming amounts to 5 bases on V and 5 bases on J, with 19 as the count of junction bases outside the gene matches. CDR1 and CDR2 are drawn from the germline V gene: SGHNT, YENEEA. Including cysteine and phenylalanine, the CDR3 has 19 amino acids. Solely the CDR3 DNA is kept, with 57 bases framed from the first base. What this sample's time point label stands for: blood from clinic visit 5 months post-surgery; TSC patient then seizure free. The surgery cases with the highest brain T cell transcript signatures were chosen for TCR beta chain sequencing of brain tissue, and also of blood when blood was available. Prior to surgery, the patients had been treated with at least one anti-epileptic drug. TCR-sequenced patients were children with drug-resistant epilepsy due to tuberous sclerosis complex, focal cortical dysplasia, Rasmussen encephalitis or hemimegalencephaly. The Monarch genomic DNA purification kit was used to extract bulk genomic DNA from unsorted brain tissue and from whole blood.

The immunoSEQ assay was applied to genomic DNA to generate the TCR beta chain sequences. The paper's data handling went like this. CDR3 sequences that did not begin with the conserved framework cysteine at position 104 were removed by hand. To get clonality, the normalized Shannon's Diversity Index was subtracted from one, giving values from 0 (maximal diversity) to 1 (oligoclonal). Chi-squared comparison-of-proportions tests assessed whether the same CDR3 differed in frequency between samples, such as brain versus blood. Public clonotypes were found by searching immuneACCESS, and the VDJdb browser was used to assess similarity to known antiviral clonotypes. TCRdb obtained this table from immuneACCESS and retained in-frame rearrangements with V and J assigned. These tables miss some clones; where compared with another copy, unresolved V genes account for less than half of the shortfall, and the remainder is unexplained. V and J calls plus clone size are reproduced from that table; the DNA served to infer D and trimming. This sample lists about 350,000 clones; approximately 93% were detected once. The top ten clones comprise 4.5% to 7% of the sample.

On this clone itself: Its antigen target is currently unknown. Base qualities are not provided; no much larger clone lies one nucleotide away.

This specimen consisted of peripheral blood, obtained about 5 months after surgery. The chain uses TRBV11-3 and TRBJ2-3, with 10 middle bases fitting TRBD2. The TCR sequence derives from a boy under two years old with tuberous sclerosis and intractable seizures. The CDR3 protein: CASSPWGRRPSGSGDTQYF. The DNA sequence reads TGTGCCAGCAGCCCATGGGGGCGTCGCCCTAGCGGGAGTGGAGATACGCAGTATTTT.